This T cell receptor (beta chain) emerged from a study of T-cell reconstitution after alpha-beta-depleted transplantation in children. A TCRbeta library incorporating unique molecular identifiers was prepared. TCRdb ran MiXCR on the PCR reads and lists one entry per CDR3 protein. The sample includes almost 600,000 distinct CDR3 sequences, about a quarter of them seen just once. This CDR3 region has 13 residues. V was pared by 6 bases and J by 9 bases, with 8 bases of the junction left unmatched. The genes are TRBV12-3 or TRBV12-4 and TRBJ2-7; 10 positions match TRBD2. This specimen was PBMCs, taken before TCRalphabeta/CD19-depleted stem cell transplant. The sequence came from a boy under two years old with Wiskott-Aldrich syndrome, due to receive a stem cell transplant. Written as DNA, the CDR3 is TGTGCCAGCAGGTCTAGCGGGGGCTTCAGGCAGTACTTC. This sequence encodes CASRSSGGFRQYF.